This TCR beta chain was sequenced in a study of tumor and adjacent non-tumor tissue in lung cancer. Germline CDR1 and CDR2: MNHNS and SASEGT. The CDR3 has 15 residues. No cell sorting was done before RNA was extracted from the tissue. Three rounds of nested PCR, following a modified ARM-PCR protocol, produced the TCRbeta library. TCRdb reprocessed the multiplex PCR reads via MiXCR and lists one record per CDR3 protein. The data hold 200,000 to 250,000 distinct CDR3 sequences, with around 70% observed a single time. Of note for this clonotype: A much larger clone differs from this one at a single base, so this may be a read error.

Material: lung tumor tissue. The TCR sequence derives from a man aged 55 to 70 with non-small cell lung cancer. V is TRBV6-1 and J is TRBJ1-3; TRBD1 is a possible D gene (5 bases). In DNA form, the CDR3 reads TGTGGCAGCAGTCTCAAACCGGCAGGGTCGGACACCATATATTTT. Its protein is CGSSLKPAGSDTIYF.